These 7 T cell receptor beta chains were sequenced from one sample in a study of a mutant IDH1 vaccine in newly diagnosed glioma. No cognate antigen is known for these TCRs. TCRdb's table, derived via immunoSEQ multiplex PCR, lists solely in-frame clones and lacks some. The top ten clones hold 4.5% to 7% of a sample with under 150,000 clones, around four fifths of them seen once. Time point of the sample: week 11, during vaccination. The study gave 300 ug of mutant IDH1 20-mer peptide per vaccine dose, with topical imiquimod. The material was PBMCs, obtained from a glioma patient whose treatment included an IDH1 peptide vaccine. These receptor sequences come from a man aged 40-50 years with glioma.

The chain couples TRBV15 to TRBJ2-7; the match to TRBD1 covers 9 bases. There are 14 residues in the CDR3. V lost 6 bases, J lost 5 bases, and 8 bases stayed unmatched. Germline-derived CDR1 and CDR2 are LNHNV and YYDKDF (reference sequence). CDR3 sequence: CATREKQGADEQYF. CDR3 coding DNA: TGTGCCACCAGGGAAAAACAGGGGGCGGACGAGCAGTACTTC.

The rearrangement links TRBV7-2 to TRBJ2-5, with 9 bases that match TRBD1. In germline, CDR1 is SGHTA, CDR2 FQGNSA. The CDR3 covers 12 residues. After removal of 6 bases from V and 10 bases from J, the junction contained 6 bases not matched to a gene. This chain's CDR3 is CASSPDRGGQYF. CDR3 bases: TGTGCCAGCAGTCCGGACAGGGGAGGCCAGTACTTC.

This chain uses TRBV28 with TRBJ1-5; D may be TRBD1 (5 bases). The CDR3 is made up of 16 amino acids. Trimming removed 3 bases at V and 2 bases at J, with 14 bases between. Germline CDR1 reads MDHEN; CDR2 reads SYDVKM. CDR3 nucleotide sequence: TGTGCCAGCAGTTTGCGGCAGGGATTAGGCAATCAGCCCCAGCATTTT. Residues: CASSLRQGLGNQPQHF.

This chain links TRBV13 with TRBJ2-1; D possibly matches TRBD1 or TRBD2 (5 bases each). V lost 2 bases to trimming and J lost 9 bases, with 23 bases between them. Germline V CDR1 and CDR2: PRHDT, FYEKMQ (reference sequence). The CDR3 totals 17 residues. CDR3 in DNA: TGTGCCAGCAGCTTAATGCGCCAGGATTATTATGGGGGTGAGCAGTTCTTC. The encoded protein is CASSLMRQDYYGGEQFF.

The V gene is TRBV20-1, the J gene TRBJ2-7; D is ambiguous. The germline gives CDR1 DFQATT, CDR2 SNEGSKA (reference sequence). With 3 bases removed from V and 9 bases from J, the gap between germline ends came to 12 bases. The CDR3 runs to 11 residues. The DNA of the CDR3 is TGCAGTGCTAGGACCTACGATGGGCAGTACTTC. Protein sequence: CSARTYDGQYF.

The V and J genes are TRBV7-2 and TRBJ1-2; D possibly corresponds to TRBD1 (5 bases). V shed 3 bases and J shed 4 bases, with 9 bases lying between them. This CDR3 spans 13 amino acids. From germline, CDR1 is SGHTA and CDR2 FQGNSA. CDR3 sequence: CASSFQGSYGYTF. CDR3 nucleotides: TGTGCCAGCAGCTTTCAGGGAAGCTATGGCTACACCTTC. The full variable domain, completed using reference TRBV7-2 and TRBJ1-2, is GAGVSQSPSNKVTEKGKDVELRCDPISGHTALYWYRQSLGQGLEFLIYFQGNSAPDKSGLPSDRFSAERTGGSVSTLTIQRTQQEDSAVYLCASSFQGSYGYTFGSGTRLTVV.

CDR3 sequence: CAWSVRGRSYPENQPQHF. CDR3 nucleotide sequence: TGTGCCTGGAGTGTACGGGGCAGGTCCTACCCGGAAAATCAGCCCCAGCATTTT. The chain recombines TRBV30 with TRBJ1-5, with D possibly being TRBD1 (5 bases). CDR1 and CDR2 from the germline V gene are GTSNPN and SVGIG (reference sequence). The CDR3 runs to 18 residues. V was clipped by 0 bases and J by 4 bases, with 22 bases between them.